The present T cell receptor (beta chain) was sequenced within a study of blood T cell repertoires in COVID-19 (dated by TCRdb to the early 2020s). Background for the entire study: The collaborator samples originated in the United States, Italy and Spain and spanned the acute and convalescent phases of COVID-19. The material from the prospective study consisted of cDNA or gDNA derived from T cells, B-cell-depleted T cells, or PBMCs. Deeply sampled blood TCRbeta repertoires from subjects exposed to, actively infected with, or recovered from COVID-19 were included in the dataset. Where available, HLA class I and class II types were taken from metadata supplied by the sample provider and were not determined by assay-based typing. Samples came from the ongoing ImmuneRACE study (first 160 participants) plus 1,254 subjects from 6 global collaborators. A freely available public database, intended as a resource for researchers studying the immune response to SARS-CoV-2, is where the repertoires were released. Nearly every sample came with metadata listing a de-identified subject ID, COVID-19 status, age in years and sex.

Inclusive of the bounding cysteine and phenylalanine, the CDR3 is 17 residues long. Only CDR3 DNA remains: 51 bases, in frame from the first base. Via the germline V gene, CDR1 is MDHEN and CDR2 SYDVKM. The germline V end is reduced by 2 bases and the J end by 6 bases; junction bases left unmatched: 10. TCRbeta CDR3 regions were amplified from genomic DNA using the immunoSEQ Assay, a bias-controlled multiplex PCR. The study's processing was this. The number of nucleated cells in each sample was estimated by amplification of reference gene primers within the assay. To quantify the absolute abundance of each unique TCRbeta CDR3 rearrangement, sequence reads were collapsed and filtered. For each sample, productive Simpson clonality was calculated by taking the square root of Simpson's diversity index across productive rearrangements. The table comes from immuneACCESS by way of TCRdb, which keeps in-frame sequences with V and J called. Part of the clones is missing from these tables; in studies checked, under half for an unresolved V gene and the rest for unknown reasons. V and J calls and clone size follow that table, whereas D and trimming were derived from the DNA. The sample records about 200,000 clones, almost 90% of which are singletons. The ten largest make up approximately 1.5% of the sample.

Paper-wide results and their limitations: How much clinical and demographic metadata was included differed by source and by participant, and the metadata was provided uncurated.

Points on this clone: Its antigen is not yet known. Per-base quality was not reported, and no clone a single base away is much larger than it.

The collaborating institutions used their own protocols to collect whole blood in K2EDTA tubes. Collaborator samples were shipped for TCRbeta analysis as frozen whole blood, isolated PBMCs, or DNA extracted from either sample type. The source material was peripheral blood. Recombination linked TRBV28 to TRBJ1-5, with 10 bases matching TRBD1. This TCR was recovered from a man between 18 and 35 years old with active or convalescent COVID-19. The DNA is as follows: TGTGCCAGCAGTTTAAGACAGGGGGCGCGTCTCGCTCAGCCCCAGCATTTT. This sequence encodes CASSLRQGARLAQPQHF.